This T cell receptor delta chain was observed in a study of gamma-delta T cells after stem cell transplantation. The CDR3 length is 16 residues. Germline loops: CDR1 TSWWSYY, CDR2 QGS. Germline trimming cut 5 bases from V and 1 base from J; bases unmatched to any gene: 9. TCRdb re-called clones from the RT-PCR reads via CATT. Altogether about 7,800 delta-chain clones are present, about 14% being singletons, with the ten largest covering 4.5% to 7.5%. This clone has more than one count but fewer than ten. The sample contains more than one DNA sequence encoding this CDR3. This TCR was recovered from a human donor. It is not recorded whose cells these are; they may come from a transplant donor. J is TRDJ1 and V is TRDV1; 8 bases match TRDD3. Input material: gamma-delta T cells. The CDR3 bases are TGTGCTCTTGGGAAACCGGGGATACAAGGCACCGATAAACTCATCTTT. This gives the protein CALGKPGIQGTDKLIF.